This T cell receptor (beta chain) was identified in a study of cytomegalovirus exposure and HLA in healthy donors. Findings and limits, study-wide: An apparent linkage of common viral pathogens to several of the most significant clusters emerged in a later analysis.

In the PCR, 60 Vbeta and 13 Jbeta primers were used. Only in-frame clones appear in the TCRdb table, and some are missing; sequencing was by immunoSEQ multiplex PCR. Among about 160,000 clones listed, 79% were seen once. The donors were healthy bone marrow donors. As regards this clone: Its antigen is unidentified.

Losses at the gene ends were 0 bases for V and 4 bases for J; bases not matched to a gene: 7. CDR1 SGHRS and CDR2 YFSETQ come from the germline V gene. CDR3 length equals 16 residues. The source is a middle-aged man in good health and CMV-seronegative. Sequenced input: PBMCs. The chain uses TRBV5-1 and TRBJ2-7; 10 bases are a match to TRBD2. The CDR3 protein is CASSLGLAGVGYEQYF. CDR3 sequence (DNA): TGCGCCAGCAGCTTGGGTCTAGCGGGAGTCGGGTACGAGCAGTACTTC.